The rows below give T cell receptor beta chains drawn from one sample of a study of blood T cell repertoires in COVID-19. Using immunoSEQ multiplex PCR, the repertoire was profiled, and TCRdb retains in-frame clones only, with some absent. The sample holds some 460,000 clones, roughly 90% seen once. Source material: PBMCs or T cells enriched from blood (not recorded which). The receptors come from a woman in her late teens or twenties who had recovered from COVID-19. Each CDR3 is given with its conserved first and last residue. The order of the fields is clone size, D gene, V gene, J gene, CDR3 protein, CDR3 DNA. A D gene is named only where the DNA matches it firmly. Clone size is given for some rows only: seen once, a few or many times, or a class if the clone is expanded.

-	-	TRBV12-5	TRBJ1-1	CASGLVLGKENTEAFF	TGTGCTAGTGGTTTGGTACTTGGTAAAGAGAACACTGAAGCTTTCTTT
few	TRBD2	TRBV6-4	TRBJ2-1	CASSDKTGGYNEQFF	TGTGCCAGCAGTGACAAGACGGGGGGATACAATGAGCAGTTCTTC
-	-	TRBV9	TRBJ1-3	CASSAGGAYSGNTIYF	TGTGCCAGCAGCGCGGGAGGGGCTTACTCTGGAAACACCATATATTTT
-	-	TRBV28	TRBJ1-4	CASSSVLHGEKLFF	TGTGCCAGCAGTTCGGTGCTCCACGGGGAAAAACTGTTTTTT
-	-	TRBV14	TRBJ1-3	CASSQAKGSGNTIYF	TGTGCCAGCAGCCAAGCCAAGGGGTCTGGAAACACCATATATTTT
-	-	TRBV6-5	TRBJ2-1	CASSQLATEQFF	TGTGCCAGCAGTCAACTAGCTACTGAGCAGTTCTTC
-	-	TRBV3-1/TRBV3-2	TRBJ1-1	CASSHGQSYTEAFF	TGTGCCAGCAGCCATGGACAGTCCTACACTGAAGCTTTCTTT
-	TRBD1	TRBV15	TRBJ1-1	CATSRVRDSEAFF	TGTGCCACCAGCAGGGTCCGGGACAGCGAAGCTTTCTTT
many	TRBD1	TRBV19	TRBJ2-2	CASRPRGQGNTGELFF	TGTGCCAGTAGGCCCCGCGGACAGGGAAACACCGGGGAGCTGTTTTTT
-	-	TRBV2	TRBJ1-4	CASSEGTYFRKLFF	TGTGCCAGCAGTGAAGGGACATATTTCCGAAAACTGTTTTTT
-	TRBD2	TRBV10-3	TRBJ2-1	CAISEHKRTSGALTPSDEQFF	TGTGCCATCAGTGAGCATAAAAGGACTAGCGGGGCGCTGACTCCTAGCGATGAGCAGTTCTTC
-	TRBD1	TRBV6-5	TRBJ2-7	CASTRTGGYEQYF	TGTGCCAGCACCCGGACAGGGGGGTACGAGCAGTACTTC
-	-	TRBV7-8	TRBJ1-1	CASSFRGLPSSNTEAFF	TGTGCCAGCAGCTTTCGGGGACTCCCAAGCTCGAACACTGAAGCTTTCTTT
-	TRBD2	TRBV30	TRBJ2-1	CAWKGGGSYNEQFF	TGTGCCTGGAAAGGCGGGGGCTCCTACAATGAGCAGTTCTTC
once	-	TRBV10-3	TRBJ1-2	CAITPLYRARGYTF	TGTGCCATCACTCCCCTATACAGGGCTCGAGGCTACACCTTC
once	TRBD1	TRBV9	TRBJ2-4	CASSPRDRGYQNIQYF	TGTGCCAGCAGCCCCCGGGACAGGGGGTACCAAAACATTCAGTACTTC
-	TRBD1	TRBV2	TRBJ1-1	CASRPDRLNTEAFF	TGTGCCAGCAGACCGGACAGGCTGAACACTGAAGCTTTCTTT
-	TRBD1	TRBV6-5	TRBJ1-1	CASRIDRETEAFF	TGTGCCAGCAGGATCGACAGGGAAACTGAAGCTTTCTTT
-	-	TRBV28	TRBJ1-3	CASSLAGYPSGNTIYF	TGTGCCAGCAGTTTAGCAGGATACCCCTCTGGAAACACCATATATTTT
once	-	TRBV12-3/TRBV12-4	TRBJ1-4	CASSRQTEKLFF	TGTGCCAGCAGCCGACAGACTGAAAAACTGTTTTTT
once	TRBD1	TRBV9	TRBJ1-1	CASSRDRGAEAFF	TGTGCCAGCAGCCGGGACAGGGGCGCTGAAGCTTTCTTT
-	TRBD2	TRBV4-2	TRBJ2-1	CASSLGSGGQQFF	TGTGCCAGCAGCCTAGGTAGCGGGGGTCAGCAGTTCTTC
-	-	TRBV5-4	TRBJ2-2	CAYGELRTGELFF	TGTGCCTACGGGGAGTTGAGGACCGGGGAGCTGTTTTTT
-	TRBD2	TRBV11-2	TRBJ2-5	CASSLRGGAKETQYF	TGTGCCAGCAGCTTGCGCGGGGGGGCCAAAGAGACCCAGTACTTC
-	-	TRBV27	TRBJ1-1	CASSSLTRGTEAFF	TGTGCCAGCAGTTCACTGACAAGGGGCACTGAAGCTTTCTTT
-	-	TRBV27	TRBJ2-6	CASSRVQGTGANVLTF	TGTGCCAGCAGCCGTGTACAGGGAACTGGGGCCAACGTCCTGACTTTC
-	TRBD1	TRBV5-1	TRBJ2-2	CASSSTGTGDTGELFF	TGCGCCAGCAGCTCTACCGGGACAGGGGACACCGGGGAGCTGTTTTTT
-	TRBD2	TRBV5-1	TRBJ2-7	CASSYSGEGYEQYF	TGCGCCAGCAGCTATAGCGGGGAGGGCTACGAGCAGTACTTC
-	-	TRBV7-9	TRBJ1-4	CASSSGSRREKLFF	TGTGCCAGCAGCTCCGGATCGAGGCGGGAAAAACTGTTTTTT
few	TRBD2	TRBV5-1	TRBJ2-3	CASRRLAVGDTQYF	TGCGCCAGCAGGCGACTAGCGGTAGGGGATACGCAGTATTTT
-	-	TRBV6-5	TRBJ2-3	CASSSLGHGDTQYF	TGTGCCAGCAGTTCTCTAGGTCATGGAGATACGCAGTATTTT
once	TRBD1	TRBV3-1/TRBV3-2	TRBJ1-2	CASSPRTGNYGYTF	TGTGCCAGCAGCCCTCGGACAGGGAACTATGGCTACACCTTC
-	-	TRBV27	TRBJ2-5	CASSLSSGKTQYF	TGTGCCAGCAGTTTATCGTCGGGGAAGACCCAGTACTTC
-	-	TRBV28	TRBJ1-2	CASSSGGDGYTF	TGTGCCAGCAGTTCGGGGGGGGATGGCTACACCTTC
once	-	TRBV28	TRBJ2-5	CASSLTGRAKTQYF	TGTGCCAGCAGCTTGACAGGCCGGGCAAAGACCCAGTACTTC
-	TRBD1	TRBV6-6	TRBJ1-1	CASSPRGGGGQGEKAFF	TGTGCCAGCAGTCCACGAGGGGGAGGGGGACAGGGTGAAAAAGCTTTCTTT
-	TRBD1	TRBV18	TRBJ2-3	CASSEDDRARTDTQYF	TGTGCCAGCTCGGAAGACGACAGGGCTCGGACAGATACGCAGTATTTT
-	TRBD1	TRBV18	TRBJ1-1	CASSSTGKGDTEAFF	TGTGCCAGCTCATCGACAGGGAAGGGGGACACTGAAGCTTTCTTT
many	-	TRBV11-2	TRBJ1-2	CASSSSSLGYTF	TGTGCCAGCAGCTCGTCGAGTCTCGGCTACACCTTC
-	TRBD1	TRBV5-1	TRBJ2-3	CASSLDRGGGDTQYF	TGCGCCAGCAGCCTGGACAGGGGCGGTGGGGATACGCAGTATTTT
few	TRBD1	TRBV18	TRBJ1-1	CASSLDRERTEAFF	TGTGCCAGCTCCTTGGACAGGGAGAGAACTGAAGCTTTCTTT
-	-	TRBV5-1	TRBJ1-6	CASSFDRSSYNSPLHF	TGCGCCAGCAGCTTTGACAGGAGCTCCTATAATTCACCCCTCCACTTT
once	-	TRBV20-1	TRBJ2-7	CSASSRTLGEQYF	TGCAGTGCTAGTAGCCGGACACTGGGAGAGCAGTACTTC
-	-	TRBV12-3/TRBV12-4	TRBJ2-1	CASRQGATSEQFF	TGTGCCAGCAGACAGGGCGCTACTAGTGAGCAGTTCTTC
-	-	TRBV28	TRBJ2-7	CASSSPTRSYEQYF	TGTGCCAGCAGTTCCCCGACTCGATCCTACGAGCAGTACTTC
-	-	TRBV19	TRBJ2-7	CASSEGGDAYEQYF	TGTGCCAGTAGTGAGGGAGGAGACGCCTACGAGCAGTACTTC
-	TRBD1	TRBV30	TRBJ1-6	CAWSVQQGANSPLHF	TGTGCCTGGAGTGTACAACAGGGGGCTAATTCACCCCTCCACTTT
-	-	TRBV5-4	TRBJ1-1	CASSLGKGGTTEAFF	TGTGCCAGCAGCTTGGGGAAAGGGGGAACGACTGAAGCTTTCTTT
-	-	TRBV19	TRBJ1-6	CASSDMAGSLENSPLHF	TGTGCCAGTAGTGATATGGCAGGATCATTAGAGAATTCACCCCTCCACTTT
-	-	TRBV9	TRBJ2-1	CASSVVGRGADNEQFF	TGTGCCAGCAGCGTAGTGGGCCGGGGGGCAGACAATGAGCAGTTCTTC